This passage covers 5 T cell receptor beta chains from one sample sequenced in a study of technical replicates of blood from a handful of donors. Only in-frame clones appear in the TCRdb table, and some are missing; sequencing was by immunoSEQ multiplex PCR. Altogether fewer than 95,000 clones are present, roughly 94% being singletons, with the ten largest covering around 0.25%. The sample taken for sequencing was T cells isolated from PBMCs. Receptor source: a human donor in good health.

This chain links TRBV15 with TRBJ2-2, with 13 bases matching TRBD2. Germline CDR1 is LNHNV and CDR2 is YYDKDF (reference sequence). The V segment lost 3 bases and the J segment 5 bases; nucleotides outside the gene matches: 9. The CDR3 is made up of 18 amino acids. The CDR3: CATSSGLAGETWTGELFF. CDR3 in DNA: TGTGCCACCAGCAGCGGACTAGCGGGAGAAACGTGGACCGGGGAGCTGTTTTTT.

The chain couples TRBV6-4 to TRBJ2-2; possibly TRBD2 for D (5 bases). The CDR3 runs 12 residues. CDR1 is MRHNA, CDR2 SNTAGT, per germline. Trimming shortened V by 8 bases and J by 6 bases, and 10 bases separated the two germline ends. CDR3 bases: TGTGCCAGCCGGGAAGCAGCCGGGGAGCTGTTTTTT. Its protein is CASREAAGELFF.

The chain combines TRBV9 with TRBJ2-1; the match to TRBD2 covers 14 bases. V lost 4 bases and J lost 8; bases outside the gene matches: 5. This CDR3 spans 15 amino acids. Germline V lookup: CDR1 SGDLS, CDR2 YYNGEE. CDR3 DNA sequence: TGTGCCAGCAGCATCGGACTAGCGGGGGGACATGAGCAGTTCTTC. Its protein is CASSIGLAGGHEQFF.

V gene TRBV25-1 combines with J gene TRBJ1-2; D is possibly TRBD1 (6 bases). The CDR3 is 15 amino acids. V was shortened by 1 base and J by 2 bases, with 11 bases between the two germline ends. Per the germline V gene, CDR1 is MGHDK and CDR2 is SYGVNS. The DNA for the CDR3 is TGTGCCAGCAGTGAATGGGGACAAATGAACTATGGCTACACCTTC. As protein: CASSEWGQMNYGYTF.

CDR3 sequence (DNA): TGTGCCAGCAGTGCCCCACTCGGCACTAGCGGGGGGGTCAAAAACATTCAGTACTTC. It specifies CASSAPLGTSGGVKNIQYF. The J gene is TRBJ2-4, the V gene TRBV2; 13 bases align to TRBD2. Germline V gene lookup returns CDR1 SNHLY and CDR2 FYNNEI. Unmatched junction bases numbered 12, after V lost 4 bases and J lost 3 bases. The CDR3 covers 19 residues. Using reference TRBV2 and TRBJ2-4 for the parts outside the CDR3, the full variable domain is EPEVTQTPSHQVTQMGQEVILRCVPISNHLYFYWYRQILGQKVEFLVSFYNNEISEKSEIFDDQFSVERPDGSNFTLKIRSTKLEDSAMYFCASSAPLGTSGGVKNIQYFGAGTRLSVL.